Below, 4 T cell receptor beta chains from the same sample are listed, as sequenced in a study of graft-versus-host responses after intestinal transplantation. TCRdb keeps only in-frame clones here, not all; method: immunoSEQ multiplex PCR. The sample yields more than 85,000 clones, 85% to 95% seen once. Their antigen targets remain unknown. The sequenced sample was unstimulated CD8+ T cells sorted from spleen or lymph node cells, obtained before transplant. The receptors stem from a human donor who was the organ donor for an intestinal transplant.

CDR3 DNA sequence: TGCGCCAGCAGTCCCGGGTTGGGGGAGCTGTTTTTT. It codes for CASSPGLGELFF. J is TRBJ2-2 and V is TRBV5-1, with unresolved D. This CDR3 spans 12 amino acids. Trimming took 5 bases from V and 8 from J, leaving 10 bases between them. Germline CDR1 reads SGHRS; CDR2 reads YFSETQ. The variable domain in full, with the rest retrieved from reference TRBV5-1 and TRBJ2-2, is KAGVTQTPRYLIKTRGQQVTLSCSPISGHRSVSWYQQTPGQGLQFLFEYFSETQRNKGNFPGRFSGRQFSNSRSEMNVSTLELGDSALYLCASSPGLGELFFGEGSRLTVL.

The chain combines TRBV4-1 with TRBJ1-2; D is unclear. V was trimmed by 0 bases and J by 5 bases, leaving 16 bases between them. Germline CDR1 MGHRA, CDR2 YSYEKL. The CDR3 totals 16 residues. CDR3 residues: CASSQDPGGEEYGYTF. CDR3 in DNA: TGCGCCAGCAGCCAAGATCCAGGCGGGGAAGAATATGGCTACACCTTC.

Here the CDR3 reads CASSVAGPYTGELFF. The CDR3 region has the DNA TGTGCCAGCAGCGTAGCGGGACCCTACACCGGGGAGCTGTTTTTT. The chain joins TRBV28 to TRBJ2-2; TRBD2 agrees at 8 bases. This CDR3 spans 15 amino acids. Germline assignment: CDR1 MDHEN and CDR2 SYDVKM. The V segment lost 6 bases and the J segment 3 bases; nucleotides outside the gene matches: 6.

The V and J genes are TRBV13 and TRBJ2-1; 8 bases align to TRBD2. The junction had 7 bases not matched to a gene; V was cut back by 5 bases and J by 4 bases. The CDR3 consists of 15 residues. Germline V gene lookup returns CDR1 PRHDT and CDR2 FYEKMQ (reference sequence). The CDR3 loop is CASSDRTSSYNEQFF. The CDR3 nucleotides read TGTGCCAGCAGCGACAGGACTAGCAGTTACAATGAGCAGTTCTTC. Complete variable domain (other parts from reference TRBV13 and TRBJ2-1): AAGVIQSPRHLIKEKRETATLKCYPIPRHDTVYWYQQGPGQDPQFLISFYEKMQSDKGSIPDRFSAQQFSDYHSELNMSSLELGDSALYFCASSDRTSSYNEQFFGPGTRLTVL.